This paragraph covers one T cell receptor beta chain sequence. Its specific antigen is unknown. Nothing much larger sits one base from this clone, and base qualities are not available. Taken from the germline V gene (reference sequence), the CDR1 and CDR2 loops are DFQATT and SNEGSKA. From the cysteine through the phenylalanine, the CDR3 covers 11 amino acids. Only the CDR3 portion is preserved as DNA: 33 bases, with reading frame beginning at the first base. V lost 2 bases and J lost 4 bases; the stretch between them is 4 bases long. The data are from a study of CD8+ T cells in alopecia areata (dated by TCRdb to 2016 to 2019). The study in broad terms: Treated patients were enrolled in an open-label pilot trial of oral tofacitinib, 5 to 10 mg twice daily, for moderate-to-severe alopecia areata. RNA came from the PAXgene miRNA kit for fixed scalp, the miRNeasy kit for PBMCs, and the RNeasy kit for mouse skin. Patients on tofacitinib were biopsied at baseline and after 4 and 24 weeks of treatment, and several of the patients also had a later scalp biopsy. Human TCRbeta sequencing covered scalp tissue and sorted CD4+ and CD8+ peripheral blood T cells from patchy and totalis/universalis alopecia areata patients and healthy controls. Amplification of TCRbeta CDR3 regions was done by immunoSEQ multiplex PCR using 35 Vbeta forward primers and 13 Jbeta reverse primers. In treated patients, disease severity was measured using the SALT score, which gives the percentage of scalp surface area affected. In both human patients and the C3H/HeJ mouse model, the study applied high-throughput TCRbeta sequencing to look at T cell clonal expansion in alopecia areata. Tofacitinib was administered for 6 to 18 months, and 6 months of follow-up off drug were then conducted to assess delayed response and recurrence. Scalp clonality was compared among normal scalp (n=4), patchy alopecia areata scalp (n=8), and alopecia totalis/universalis scalp (n=8).

Receptor libraries were prepared by the immunoSEQ multiplex PCR assay. RNA was extracted from all samples and reverse transcribed into cDNA as template for TCR sequencing. SuperScript III was used to make first-strand cDNA, primed with a 2:1 mix of oligo-dT and random hexamers. Amplification bias was assessed with a synthetic immune receptor repertoire, and residual bias was removed computationally. Per the original workflow: Raw reads were preprocessed to remove errors, and CDR3 was defined by IMGT conventions from the conserved cysteine to phenylalanine. To get clonality, Shannon entropy was normalized by log2 of the number of productive unique TCRs and the result was subtracted from 1. Whether each scalp clone was CD4 or CD8 was inferred by checking scalp TCRbeta sequences against the CD4 and CD8 repertoires from sorted blood. Held by TCRdb, this immuneACCESS table contains in-frame sequences only and omits some clones. Under half of the omission traces to an unresolved V gene where checked; the cause of the rest is unknown. That table supplies the V and J calls and clone size; D and trimming were determined from the DNA. A total of more than 200,000 clones appear in this sample, about 40% of them only once. Of the sample, approximately 2.4% is held by the ten largest clones.

Beyond this particular receptor, the publication reports: Tofacitinib significantly decreased scalp clonality and the number of expanded CD8+ clones among the top 100 scalp clones. Compared with normal scalp, lesional scalp had higher clonality and more expanded CD8+ clones, particularly in alopecia totalis/universalis, a pattern that suggests antigenic drive. Resident alphabeta T cells in normal human skin are also sequenced, complicating scalp TCR repertoire analysis, unlike mouse skin dominated by gammadelta T cells. During tofacitinib treatment, many expanded lesional clones stuck around in both scalp and blood, and this persistence may partly explain why relapse happens after treatment is stopped. TCR sequences shared between patients were less clear than in mice, possibly partly because of HLA diversity in the patient population. Because the treated cohort was small and included a single nonresponder, larger studies are needed to assess links between baseline CD8+ expansion and response.

The treatment or condition label here, explained by the study, means: oral pan-JAK inhibitor, 5-10 mg twice daily. Lesional scalp punch biopsies and peripheral blood were collected from alopecia areata patients. PBMCs were isolated by density centrifugation and stained for CD3, CD4 and CD8, after which CD4+ and CD8+ T cells were sorted on a FACSAria. This receptor was obtained from a human donor with alopecia areata. Recombination connected TRBV20-1 to TRBJ2-3; no D gene is confidently identified. The sequencing here drew on CD4+ T cells sorted from blood, taken around week 37, from a patient treated with tofacitinib. Here is the DNA: TGCAGTGCTAGATGGTCAGATACGCAGTATTTT. The resulting protein is CSARWSDTQYF.